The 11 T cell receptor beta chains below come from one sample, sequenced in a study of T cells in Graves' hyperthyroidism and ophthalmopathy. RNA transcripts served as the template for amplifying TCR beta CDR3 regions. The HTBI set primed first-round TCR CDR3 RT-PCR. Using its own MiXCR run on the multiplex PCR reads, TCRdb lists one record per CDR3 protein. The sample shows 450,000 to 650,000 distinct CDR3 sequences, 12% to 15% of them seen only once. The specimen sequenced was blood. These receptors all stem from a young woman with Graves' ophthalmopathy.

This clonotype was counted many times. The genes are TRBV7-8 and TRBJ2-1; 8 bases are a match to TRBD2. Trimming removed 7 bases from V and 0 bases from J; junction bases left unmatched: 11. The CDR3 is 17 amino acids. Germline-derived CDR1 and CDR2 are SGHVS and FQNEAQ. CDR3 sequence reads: CASISHAGGFSYNEQFF. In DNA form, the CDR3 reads TGTGCCAGCATATCCCATGCGGGGGGATTCTCCTACAATGAGCAGTTCTTC.

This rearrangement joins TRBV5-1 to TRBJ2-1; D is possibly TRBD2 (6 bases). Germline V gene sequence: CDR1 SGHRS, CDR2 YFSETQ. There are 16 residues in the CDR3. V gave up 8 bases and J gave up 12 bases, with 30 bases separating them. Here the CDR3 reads CASNKGPSSGVYGQFF. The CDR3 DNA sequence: TGCGCCAGTAACAAGGGTCCGAGTAGCGGCGTCTATGGGCAGTTCTTC.

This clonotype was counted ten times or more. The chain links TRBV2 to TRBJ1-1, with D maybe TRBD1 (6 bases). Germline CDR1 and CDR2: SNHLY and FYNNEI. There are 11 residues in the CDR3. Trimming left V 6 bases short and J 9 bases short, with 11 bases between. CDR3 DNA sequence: TGTGCCAGCAGGGACAGCCTGAAAGCTTTCTTT. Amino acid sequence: CASRDSLKAFF.

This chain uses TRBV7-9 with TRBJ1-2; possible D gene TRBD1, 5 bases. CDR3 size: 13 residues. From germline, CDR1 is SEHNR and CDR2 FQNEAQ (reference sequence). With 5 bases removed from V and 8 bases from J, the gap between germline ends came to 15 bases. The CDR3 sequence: CASSREGNFGYTF. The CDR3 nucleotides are TGTGCCAGCAGCCGGGAGGGGAATTTCGGCTACACCTTC.

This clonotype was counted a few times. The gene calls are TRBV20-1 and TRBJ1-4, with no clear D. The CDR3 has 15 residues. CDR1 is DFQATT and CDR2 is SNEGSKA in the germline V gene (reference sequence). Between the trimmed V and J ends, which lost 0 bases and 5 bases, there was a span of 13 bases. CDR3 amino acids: CSARDLTEPNEKLFF. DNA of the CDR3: TGCAGTGCTAGAGATTTAACAGAACCGAATGAAAAACTGTTTTTT.

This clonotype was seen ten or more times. CDR3 nucleotide sequence: TGTGCCAGCAGTATCCAGGGGGCCAACTACGAGCAGTACTTC. The encoded protein is CASSIQGANYEQYF. The chain links TRBV12-3 or TRBV12-4 to TRBJ2-7; 8 bases align to TRBD1. The CDR3 has 14 residues. V trimming: 5 bases; J trimming: 3 bases; junction bases outside the gene matches: 6.

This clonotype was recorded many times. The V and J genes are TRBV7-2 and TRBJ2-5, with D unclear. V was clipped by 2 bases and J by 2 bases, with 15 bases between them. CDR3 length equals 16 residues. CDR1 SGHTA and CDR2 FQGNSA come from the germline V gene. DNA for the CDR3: TGTGCCAGCAGCTTACGGCCCGACATGGGGCAAGAGACCCAGTACTTC. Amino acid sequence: CASSLRPDMGQETQYF.

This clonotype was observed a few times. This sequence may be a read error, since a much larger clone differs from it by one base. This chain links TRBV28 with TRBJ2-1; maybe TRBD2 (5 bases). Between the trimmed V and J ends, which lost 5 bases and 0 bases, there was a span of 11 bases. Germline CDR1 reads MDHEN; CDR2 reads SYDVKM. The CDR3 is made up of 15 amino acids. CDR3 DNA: TGTGCCAGCAGTCCCCCCGAGGGCTCCTACAATGAGCAGTTCTTC. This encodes CASSPPEGSYNEQFF. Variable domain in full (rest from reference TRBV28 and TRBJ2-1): DVKVTQSSRYLVKRTGEKVFLECVQDMDHENMFWYRQDPGLGLRLIYFSYDVKMKEKGDIPEGYSVSREKKERFSLILESASTNQTSMYLCASSPPEGSYNEQFFGPGTRLTVL.

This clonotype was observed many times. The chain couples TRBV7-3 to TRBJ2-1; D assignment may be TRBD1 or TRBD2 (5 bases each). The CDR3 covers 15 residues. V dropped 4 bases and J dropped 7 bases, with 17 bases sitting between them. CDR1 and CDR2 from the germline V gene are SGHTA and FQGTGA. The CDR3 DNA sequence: TGTGCCAGCAGCTCGGGACCCAGACTGCAGAATGAGCAGTTCTTC. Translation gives CASSSGPRLQNEQFF. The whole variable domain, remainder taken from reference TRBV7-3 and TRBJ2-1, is GAGVSQTPSNKVTEKGKYVELRCDPISGHTALYWYRQSLGQGPEFLIYFQGTGAADDSGLPNDRFFAVRPEGSVSTLKIQRTERGDSAVYLCASSSGPRLQNEQFFGPGTRLTVL.

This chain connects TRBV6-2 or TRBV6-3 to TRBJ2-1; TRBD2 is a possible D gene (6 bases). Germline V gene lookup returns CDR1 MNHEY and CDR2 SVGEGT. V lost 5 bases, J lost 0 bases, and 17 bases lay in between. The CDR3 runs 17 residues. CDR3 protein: CASSRFVGGNSYNEQFF. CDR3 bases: TGTGCCAGCAGTCGGTTCGTGGGCGGGAACTCCTACAATGAGCAGTTCTTC.

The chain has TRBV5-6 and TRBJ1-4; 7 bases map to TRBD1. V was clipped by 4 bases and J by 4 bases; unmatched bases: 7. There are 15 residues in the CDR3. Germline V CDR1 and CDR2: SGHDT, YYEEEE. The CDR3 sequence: CASSLKGAGNEKLFF. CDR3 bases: TGTGCCAGCAGCCTAAAGGGGGCGGGTAATGAAAAACTGTTTTTT.